The clone carrying this T cell receptor beta chain was picked up a small number of times. Its specificity is not known. The data were obtained in a study of T-cell memory formation after mild COVID-19. Regarding the study as a whole: CD4+ contracting clones were mainly CM and EM; CD8+ ones, EMRA.

J lost 4 bases, V lost 0 bases, and 5 bases had no gene match. Germline lookup yields CDR1 SNHLY and CDR2 FYNNEI. The CDR3 is made up of 15 amino acids. TCRdb analysed the 5' RACE reads with MiXCR anew, one entry per CDR3 protein. The sample lists a few hundred thousand distinct CDR3 sequences, around a quarter occurring once. Sequencing input: PBMCs or a T cell subset sorted from them (not recorded which). The chain combines TRBV2 with TRBJ1-2, with 7 bases identical to TRBD1. The TCR sequence derives from an adult woman who had mild COVID-19 (a few samples of this study predate the infection). Cell type and time point are not known. CDR3 sequence: CASSEARQGFYGYTF. CDR3 DNA sequence: TGTGCCAGCAGTGAAGCGCGACAGGGCTTCTATGGCTACACCTTC.